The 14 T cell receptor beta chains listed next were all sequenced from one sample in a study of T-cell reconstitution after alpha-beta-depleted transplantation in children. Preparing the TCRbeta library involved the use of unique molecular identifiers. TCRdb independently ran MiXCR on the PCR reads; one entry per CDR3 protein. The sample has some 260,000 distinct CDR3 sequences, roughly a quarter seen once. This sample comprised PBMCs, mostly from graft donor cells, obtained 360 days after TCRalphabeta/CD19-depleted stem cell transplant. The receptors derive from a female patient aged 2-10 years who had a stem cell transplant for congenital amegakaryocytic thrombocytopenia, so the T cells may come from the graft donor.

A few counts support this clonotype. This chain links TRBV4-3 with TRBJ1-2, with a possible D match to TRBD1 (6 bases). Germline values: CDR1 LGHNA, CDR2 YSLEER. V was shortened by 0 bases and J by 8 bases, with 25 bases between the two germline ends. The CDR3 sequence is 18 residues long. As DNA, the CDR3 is TGCGCCAGCAGCCAAGATAGGGTCGGCCATCTACAGGGCACCGGCTACACCTTC. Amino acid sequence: CASSQDRVGHLQGTGYTF.

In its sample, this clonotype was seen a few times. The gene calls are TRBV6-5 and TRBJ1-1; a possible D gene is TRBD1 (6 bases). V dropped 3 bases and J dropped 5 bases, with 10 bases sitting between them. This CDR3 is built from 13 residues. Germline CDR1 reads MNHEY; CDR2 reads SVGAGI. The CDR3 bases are TGTGCCAGCAGTTATCAGGGGCGAACTGAAGCTTTCTTT. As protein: CASSYQGRTEAFF.

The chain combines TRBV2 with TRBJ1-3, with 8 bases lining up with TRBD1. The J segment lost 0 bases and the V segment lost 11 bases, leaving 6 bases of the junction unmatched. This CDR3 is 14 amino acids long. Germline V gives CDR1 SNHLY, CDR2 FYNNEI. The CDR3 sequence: CACSTGGSGNTIYF. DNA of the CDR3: TGTGCCTGTTCCACAGGGGGCTCTGGAAACACCATATATTTT.

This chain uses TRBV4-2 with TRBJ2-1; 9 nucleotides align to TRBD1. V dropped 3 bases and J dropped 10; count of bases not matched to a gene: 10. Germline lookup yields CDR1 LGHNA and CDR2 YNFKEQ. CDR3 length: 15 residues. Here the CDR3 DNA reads TGTGCCAGCAGCCACGGACAGGGGCCCCACAGGGAGCAGTTCTTC. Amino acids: CASSHGQGPHREQFF.

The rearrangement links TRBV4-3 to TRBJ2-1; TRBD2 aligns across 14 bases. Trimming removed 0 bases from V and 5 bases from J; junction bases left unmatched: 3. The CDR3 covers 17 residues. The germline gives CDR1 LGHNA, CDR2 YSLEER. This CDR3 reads CASSQDGTSGSHNEQFF. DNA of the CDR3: TGCGCCAGCAGCCAAGATGGGACTAGCGGGAGCCACAATGAGCAGTTCTTC.

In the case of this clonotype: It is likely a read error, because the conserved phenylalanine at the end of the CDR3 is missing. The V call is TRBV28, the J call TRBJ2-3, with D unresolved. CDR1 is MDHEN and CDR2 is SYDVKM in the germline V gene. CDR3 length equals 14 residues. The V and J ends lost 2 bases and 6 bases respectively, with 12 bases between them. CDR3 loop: CASSLGLGDDTQYS. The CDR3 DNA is TGTGCCAGCAGTTTAGGTCTAGGAGACGATACGCAGTATTCT.

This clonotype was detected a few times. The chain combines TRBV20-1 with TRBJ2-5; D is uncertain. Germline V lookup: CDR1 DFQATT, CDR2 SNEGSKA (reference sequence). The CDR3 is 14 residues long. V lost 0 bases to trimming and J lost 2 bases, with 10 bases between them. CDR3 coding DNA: TGCAGTGCTAGAGACAGCCCCCTACAAGAGACCCAGTACTTC. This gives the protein CSARDSPLQETQYF.

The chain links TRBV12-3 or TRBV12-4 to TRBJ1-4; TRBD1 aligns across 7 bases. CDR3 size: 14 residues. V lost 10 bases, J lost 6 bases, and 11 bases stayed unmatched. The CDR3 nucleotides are TGTGCCAACAGCCCGACAGGGTTAGATGAAAAACTGTTTTTT. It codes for CANSPTGLDEKLFF.

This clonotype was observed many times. The CDR3 nucleotides are TGCAGCGTTGTGGAATACAATGAGCAGTTCTTC. It encodes CSVVEYNEQFF. The chain is built from TRBV29-1 and TRBJ2-1; D not resolved. CDR3 length equals 11 residues. The germline V gene has CDR1 SQVTM and CDR2 ANQGSEA. V dropped 4 bases and J dropped 4 bases, with 5 bases sitting between them.

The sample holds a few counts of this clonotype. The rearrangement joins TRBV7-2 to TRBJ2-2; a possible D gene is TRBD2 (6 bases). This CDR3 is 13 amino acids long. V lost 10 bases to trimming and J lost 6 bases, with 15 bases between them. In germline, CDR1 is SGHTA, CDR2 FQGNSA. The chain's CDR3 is CAKRASGAGELFF. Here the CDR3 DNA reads TGTGCCAAGCGAGCCTCGGGGGCCGGGGAGCTGTTTTTT. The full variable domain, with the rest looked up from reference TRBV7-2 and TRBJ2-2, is GAGVSQSPSNKVTEKGKDVELRCDPISGHTALYWYRQSLGQGLEFLIYFQGNSAPDKSGLPSDRFSAERTGGSVSTLTIQRTQQEDSAVYLCAKRASGAGELFFGEGSRLTVL.

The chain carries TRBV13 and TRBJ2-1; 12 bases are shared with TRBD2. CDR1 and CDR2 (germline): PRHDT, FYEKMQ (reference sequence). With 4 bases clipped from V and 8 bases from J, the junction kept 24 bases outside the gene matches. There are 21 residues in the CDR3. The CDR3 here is CASSSRTSGARRGFEGDEQFF. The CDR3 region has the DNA TGTGCCAGCAGCTCGCGGACTAGCGGGGCCAGGAGAGGATTCGAAGGGGATGAGCAGTTCTTC.

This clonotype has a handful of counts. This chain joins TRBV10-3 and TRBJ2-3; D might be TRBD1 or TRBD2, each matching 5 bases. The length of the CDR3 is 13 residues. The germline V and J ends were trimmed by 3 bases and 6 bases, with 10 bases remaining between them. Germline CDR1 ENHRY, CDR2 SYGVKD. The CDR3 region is CAISEFEGDTQYF. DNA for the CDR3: TGTGCCATCAGTGAATTCGAGGGGGATACGCAGTATTTT.

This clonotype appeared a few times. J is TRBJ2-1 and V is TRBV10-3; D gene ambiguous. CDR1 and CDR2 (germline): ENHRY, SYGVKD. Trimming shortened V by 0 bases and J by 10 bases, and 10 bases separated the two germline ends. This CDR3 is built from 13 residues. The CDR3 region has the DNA TGTGCCATCAGTGAGTCGGCAAATCGGGAGCAGTTCTTC. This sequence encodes CAISESANREQFF.

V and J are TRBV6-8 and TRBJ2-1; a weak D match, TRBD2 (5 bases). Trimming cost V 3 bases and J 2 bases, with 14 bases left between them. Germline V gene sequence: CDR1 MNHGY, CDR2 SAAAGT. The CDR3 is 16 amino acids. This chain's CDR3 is CASSYSGKTTYNEQFF. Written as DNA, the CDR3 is TGTGCCAGCAGTTATTCGGGGAAAACAACCTACAATGAGCAGTTCTTC.